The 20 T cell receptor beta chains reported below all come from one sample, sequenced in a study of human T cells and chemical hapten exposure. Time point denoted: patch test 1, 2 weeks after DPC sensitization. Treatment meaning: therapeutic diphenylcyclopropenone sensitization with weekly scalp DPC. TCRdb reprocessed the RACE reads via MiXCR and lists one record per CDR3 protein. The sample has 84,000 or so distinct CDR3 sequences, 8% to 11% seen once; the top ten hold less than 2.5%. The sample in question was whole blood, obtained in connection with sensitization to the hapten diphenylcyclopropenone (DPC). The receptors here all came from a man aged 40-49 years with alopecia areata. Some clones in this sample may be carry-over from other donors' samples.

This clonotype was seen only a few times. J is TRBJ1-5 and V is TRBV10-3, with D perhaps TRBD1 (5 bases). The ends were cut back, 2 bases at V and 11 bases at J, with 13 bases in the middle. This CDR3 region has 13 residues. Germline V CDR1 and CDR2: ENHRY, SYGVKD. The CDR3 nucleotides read TGTGCCATCAGTGAGGCCCTGCTAGGGGCCCAGCATTTT. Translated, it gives CAISEALLGAQHF.

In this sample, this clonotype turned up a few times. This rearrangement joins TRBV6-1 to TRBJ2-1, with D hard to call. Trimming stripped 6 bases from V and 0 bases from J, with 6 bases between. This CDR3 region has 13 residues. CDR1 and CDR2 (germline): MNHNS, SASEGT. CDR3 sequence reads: CASSPNSYNEQFF. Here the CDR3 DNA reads TGTGCCAGCAGCCCGAACTCCTACAATGAGCAGTTCTTC.

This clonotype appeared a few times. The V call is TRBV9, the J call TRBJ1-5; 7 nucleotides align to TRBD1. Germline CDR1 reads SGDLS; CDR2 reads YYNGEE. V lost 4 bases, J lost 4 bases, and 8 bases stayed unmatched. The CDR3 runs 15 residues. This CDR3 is CASSPSGQINQPQHF. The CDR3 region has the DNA TGTGCCAGCAGCCCATCGGGACAGATAAATCAGCCCCAGCATTTT.

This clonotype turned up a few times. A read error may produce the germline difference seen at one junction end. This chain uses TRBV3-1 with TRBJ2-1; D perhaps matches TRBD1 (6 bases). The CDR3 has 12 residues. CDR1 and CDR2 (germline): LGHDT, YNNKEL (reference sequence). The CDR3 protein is CASSQEAGQGSF. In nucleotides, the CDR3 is TGTGCCAGCAGCCAAGAGGCAGGGCAGGGGTCCTTC.

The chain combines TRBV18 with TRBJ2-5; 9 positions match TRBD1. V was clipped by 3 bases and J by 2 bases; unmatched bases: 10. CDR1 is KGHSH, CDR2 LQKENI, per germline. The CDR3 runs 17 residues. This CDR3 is CASSPPGQGRGQETQYF. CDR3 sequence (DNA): TGTGCCAGCTCACCCCCTGGACAGGGGAGGGGTCAAGAGACCCAGTACTTC.

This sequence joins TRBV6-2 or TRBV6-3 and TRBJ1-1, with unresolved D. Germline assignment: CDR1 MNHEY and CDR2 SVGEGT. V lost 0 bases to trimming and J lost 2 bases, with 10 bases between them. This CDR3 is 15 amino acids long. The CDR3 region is CASSYSDSGNTEAFF. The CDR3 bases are TGTGCCAGCAGTTACTCCGATTCGGGTAACACTGAAGCTTTCTTT.

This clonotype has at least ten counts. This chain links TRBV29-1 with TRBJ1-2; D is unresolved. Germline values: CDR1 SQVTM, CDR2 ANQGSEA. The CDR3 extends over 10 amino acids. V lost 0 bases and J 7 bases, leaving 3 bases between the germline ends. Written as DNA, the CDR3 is TGCAGCGTTGAAGACCCTGGCTACACCTTC. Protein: CSVEDPGYTF.

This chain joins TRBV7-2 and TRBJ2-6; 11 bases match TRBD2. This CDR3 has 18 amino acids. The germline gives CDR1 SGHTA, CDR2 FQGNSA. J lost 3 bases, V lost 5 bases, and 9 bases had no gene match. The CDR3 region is CASSLNVAGGYGANVLTF. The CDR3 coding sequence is TGTGCCAGCAGCCTTAATGTAGCGGGAGGGTATGGGGCCAACGTCCTGACTTTC.

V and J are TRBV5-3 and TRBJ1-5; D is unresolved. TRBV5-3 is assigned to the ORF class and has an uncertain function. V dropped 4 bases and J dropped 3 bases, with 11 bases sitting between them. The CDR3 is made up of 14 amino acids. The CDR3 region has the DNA TGTGCCAGAAGCCCGGACGGGAACAATCAGCCCCAGCATTTT. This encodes CARSPDGNNQPQHF.

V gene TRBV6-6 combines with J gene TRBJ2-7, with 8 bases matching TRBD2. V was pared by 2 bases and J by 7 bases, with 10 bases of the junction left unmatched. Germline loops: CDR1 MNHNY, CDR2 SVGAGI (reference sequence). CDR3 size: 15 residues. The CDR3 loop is CASSYGGAGGREQYV. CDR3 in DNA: TGTGCCAGCAGTTACGGAGGGGCGGGAGGTCGGGAGCAGTACGTC.

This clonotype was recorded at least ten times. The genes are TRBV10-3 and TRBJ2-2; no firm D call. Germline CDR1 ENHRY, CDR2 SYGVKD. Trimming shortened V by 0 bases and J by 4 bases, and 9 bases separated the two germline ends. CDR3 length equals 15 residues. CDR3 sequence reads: CAISESSRLTGELFF. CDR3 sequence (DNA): TGTGCCATCAGTGAGTCGTCGCGCCTCACCGGGGAGCTGTTTTTT.

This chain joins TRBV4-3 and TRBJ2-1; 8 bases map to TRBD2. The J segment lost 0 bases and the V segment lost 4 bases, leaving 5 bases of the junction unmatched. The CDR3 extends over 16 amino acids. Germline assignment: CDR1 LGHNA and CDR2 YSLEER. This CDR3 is CASSPQRGSSYNEQFF. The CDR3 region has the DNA TGCGCCAGCAGCCCTCAGCGGGGGAGCTCCTACAATGAGCAGTTCTTC.

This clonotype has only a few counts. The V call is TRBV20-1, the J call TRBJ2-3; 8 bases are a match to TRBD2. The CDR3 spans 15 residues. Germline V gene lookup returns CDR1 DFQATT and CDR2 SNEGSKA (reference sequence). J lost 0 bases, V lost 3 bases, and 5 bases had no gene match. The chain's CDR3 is CSASLLADSTDTQYF. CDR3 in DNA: TGCAGTGCTAGCCTACTAGCGGATAGCACAGATACGCAGTATTTT.

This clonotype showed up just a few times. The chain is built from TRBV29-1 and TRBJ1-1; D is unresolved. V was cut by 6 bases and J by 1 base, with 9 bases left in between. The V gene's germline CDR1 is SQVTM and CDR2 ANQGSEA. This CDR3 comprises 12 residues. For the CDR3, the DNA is TGCAGCGTGAAGCGCTCGAACACTGAAGCTTTCTTT. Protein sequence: CSVKRSNTEAFF.

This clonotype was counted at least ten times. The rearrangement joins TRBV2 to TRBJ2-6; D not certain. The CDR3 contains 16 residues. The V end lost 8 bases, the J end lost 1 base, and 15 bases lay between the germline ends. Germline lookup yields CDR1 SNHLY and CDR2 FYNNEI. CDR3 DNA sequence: TGTGCCAGCGCAGTGGTCGGGTTTTCTGGGGCCAACGTCCTGACTTTC. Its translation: CASAVVGFSGANVLTF. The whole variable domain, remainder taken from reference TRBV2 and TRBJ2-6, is EPEVTQTPSHQVTQMGQEVILRCVPISNHLYFYWYRQILGQKVEFLVSFYNNEISEKSEIFDDQFSVERPDGSNFTLKIRSTKLEDSAMYFCASAVVGFSGANVLTFGAGSRLTVL.

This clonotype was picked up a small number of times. CDR3 amino acids: CATSDYMGIQYF. CDR3 coding DNA: TGTGCCACCAGTGATTACATGGGCATTCAGTACTTC. V usage is TRBV24-1 and J usage is TRBJ2-4, with D uncertain. Between the trimmed V and J ends, which lost 2 bases and 9 bases, there was a span of 7 bases. CDR1 KGHDR and CDR2 SFDVKD come from the germline V gene. CDR3 size: 12 residues.

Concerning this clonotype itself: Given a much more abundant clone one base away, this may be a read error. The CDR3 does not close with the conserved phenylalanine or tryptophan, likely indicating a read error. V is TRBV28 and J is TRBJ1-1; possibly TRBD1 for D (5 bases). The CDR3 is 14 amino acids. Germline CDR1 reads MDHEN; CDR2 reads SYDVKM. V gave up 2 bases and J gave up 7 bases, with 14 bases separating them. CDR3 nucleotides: TGTGCCAGCAGTTTAGGGGCAGCTCAACGTGAAGCTTTCATT. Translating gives CASSLGAAQREAFI.

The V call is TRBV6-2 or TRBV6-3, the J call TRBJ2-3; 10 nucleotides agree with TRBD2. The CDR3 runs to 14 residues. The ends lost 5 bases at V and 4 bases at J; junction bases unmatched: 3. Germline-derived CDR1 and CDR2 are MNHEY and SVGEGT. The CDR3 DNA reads TGTGCCAGCAGTCTAGCGGGAGTACCAGATACGCAGTATTTT. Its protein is CASSLAGVPDTQYF.

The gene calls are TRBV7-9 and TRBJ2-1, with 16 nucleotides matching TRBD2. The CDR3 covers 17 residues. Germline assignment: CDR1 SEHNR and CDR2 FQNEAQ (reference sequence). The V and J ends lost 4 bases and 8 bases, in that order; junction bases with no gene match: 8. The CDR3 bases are TGTGCCAGCAGCTCTCGGCCGGGACTAGCGGGAGGGCATGAGCAGTTCTTC. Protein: CASSSRPGLAGGHEQFF.

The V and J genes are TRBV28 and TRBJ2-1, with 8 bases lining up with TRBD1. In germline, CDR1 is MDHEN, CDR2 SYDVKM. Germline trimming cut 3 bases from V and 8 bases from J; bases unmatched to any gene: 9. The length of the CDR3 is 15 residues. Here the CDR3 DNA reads TGTGCCAGCAGTTTCCCGGACAGGGTGTTCGATGAGCAGTTCTTC. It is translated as CASSFPDRVFDEQFF.